Following are 24 T cell receptor beta chains from one sample sequenced in a study of blood T cell repertoires in COVID-19. The assay was immunoSEQ multiplex PCR, and TCRdb's table has in-frame clones only and misses some. The table shows under 250,000 clones, with roughly four fifths occurring only once. Sequencing was done on a sample of peripheral blood. The receptor set was obtained from a woman aged 45 to 65 with active or convalescent COVID-19.

V is TRBV9 and J is TRBJ2-7; 7 bases line up with TRBD2. The CDR3 length is 13 residues. Germline V lookup: CDR1 SGDLS, CDR2 YYNGEE. The CDR3 region is CAGRAGQEYGQYV. For the CDR3, the DNA is TGTGCCGGGAGGGCGGGGCAAGAATACGGGCAGTACGTC.

Concerning this clone itself: The same CDR3 also results from other DNA sequences found in this sample. This sequence joins TRBV2 and TRBJ1-5; D is undetermined. V was cut by 6 bases and J by 0 bases, with 9 bases left in between. This CDR3 comprises 14 residues. The V gene's germline CDR1 is SNHLY and CDR2 FYNNEI. CDR3 sequence: CASRAGLSNQPQHF. The CDR3 coding sequence is TGTGCCAGCAGGGCAGGACTTAGCAATCAGCCCCAGCATTTT. Based on the CDR3 plus reference TRBV2 and TRBJ1-5, the full variable domain is EPEVTQTPSHQVTQMGQEVILRCVPISNHLYFYWYRQILGQKVEFLVSFYNNEISEKSEIFDDQFSVERPDGSNFTLKIRSTKLEDSAMYFCASRAGLSNQPQHFGDGTRLSIL.

The chain uses TRBV24-1 and TRBJ2-2; 9 bases match TRBD1. This CDR3 is 17 amino acids long. V lost 4 bases and J lost 5; bases outside the gene matches: 10. From germline, CDR1 is KGHDR and CDR2 SFDVKD. Here the CDR3 reads CATSDTSGTGNTGELFF. The CDR3 nucleotides read TGTGCCACCAGTGACACTTCCGGGACAGGGAATACCGGGGAGCTGTTTTTT.

The CDR3 DNA reads TGTGCCAGCAGTGAGGGGGCCTACGCCTCCTACGAGCAGTACGTC. Translation gives CASSEGAYASYEQYV. V usage is TRBV28 and J usage is TRBJ2-7, with 7 bases that match TRBD1. V dropped 5 bases and J dropped 0; count of bases not matched to a gene: 7. The CDR3 spans 15 residues. Looked up from germline, CDR1 is MDHEN and CDR2 is SYDVKM.

The chain recombines TRBV3-1 (or the pseudogene TRBV3-2) with TRBJ2-1, with D tentatively TRBD1 (6 bases). Germline values: CDR1 LGHDT, CDR2 YNNKEL (reference sequence). The CDR3 contains 14 residues. Trimming cost V 2 bases and J 6 bases, with 11 bases left between them. The CDR3 DNA sequence: TGTGCCAGCAGCCAAAGGTTCAGGGGCAATGAGCAGTTCTTC. Its protein product is CASSQRFRGNEQFF.

The rearrangement links TRBV30 to TRBJ2-5, with 10 bases aligning to TRBD1. CDR3 size: 12 residues. Germline CDR1 GTSNPN, CDR2 SVGIG (reference sequence). V lost 5 bases, J lost 6 bases, and 3 bases stayed unmatched. The CDR3 region has the DNA TGTGCCTGGGGGGACAGGGGTAAGACCCAGTACTTC. This gives the protein CAWGDRGKTQYF.

The rearrangement joins TRBV27 to TRBJ1-1; TRBD1 agrees at 7 bases. There are 15 residues in the CDR3. The trim removed 3 bases at V and 5 bases at J, leaving 9 bases unmatched. Germline assignment: CDR1 MNHEY and CDR2 SMNVEV (reference sequence). CDR3 residues: CASSLIERGPTEAFF. The CDR3 bases are TGTGCCAGCAGTTTGATAGAGAGGGGGCCGACTGAAGCTTTCTTT.

The genes are TRBV6-4 and TRBJ2-4, with unresolved D. This CDR3 has 13 amino acids. Trimming shortened V by 6 bases and J by 1 base, and 7 bases separated the two germline ends. Germline lookup yields CDR1 MRHNA and CDR2 SNTAGT. The CDR3 region is CASRRVAKNIQYF. CDR3 DNA sequence: TGTGCCAGCAGGCGAGTGGCCAAAAACATTCAGTACTTC.

The chain joins TRBV11-2 to TRBJ2-3; D call uncertain. Trimming removed 8 bases at V and 0 bases at J, with 15 bases between. Looked up from germline, CDR1 is SGHAT and CDR2 is FQNNGV. This CDR3 spans 15 amino acids. CDR3 protein: CASRPPWLSTDTQYF. In nucleotides, the CDR3 is TGTGCCAGCCGCCCTCCCTGGCTGAGCACAGATACGCAGTATTTT.

The chain has TRBV29-1 and TRBJ1-1; D is uncertain. This CDR3 has 13 amino acids. The germline V gene encodes CDR1 SQVTM and CDR2 ANQGSEA. Trimming left V 4 bases short and J 2 bases short, with 11 bases between. The CDR3 reads CSVVRRYNTEAFF. Here the CDR3 DNA reads TGCAGCGTTGTTCGGAGGTACAACACTGAAGCTTTCTTT.

This chain connects TRBV5-1 to TRBJ1-2; 9 nucleotides align to TRBD1. Per the germline V gene, CDR1 is SGHRS and CDR2 is YFSETQ. The CDR3 totals 14 residues. V trimming: 2 bases; J trimming: 8 bases; junction bases outside the gene matches: 7. The CDR3 sequence is CASSFSGQGGGYTF. The CDR3 DNA is TGCGCCAGCAGCTTCTCGGGACAGGGAGGGGGCTACACCTTC.

The CDR3 region has the DNA TGTGCCAGCAGTACTAGGAGAAGCACTGAAGCTTTCTTT. Translated: CASSTRRSTEAFF. The rearrangement joins TRBV28 to TRBJ1-1; D is unresolved. V was clipped by 5 bases and J by 4 bases, with 11 bases between them. CDR1 MDHEN and CDR2 SYDVKM come from the germline V gene. The CDR3 contains 13 residues.

The chain joins TRBV5-6 to TRBJ2-1; D possibly corresponds to TRBD1 (6 bases). This CDR3 has 14 residues. Trimming stripped 9 bases from V and 4 bases from J, with 17 bases between. Germline CDR1 SGHDT, CDR2 YYEEEE. CDR3 loop: CATKTGSVYNEQFF. CDR3 nucleotides: TGTGCCACCAAAACAGGGTCGGTTTACAATGAGCAGTTCTTC.

V gene TRBV28 combines with J gene TRBJ1-1; 8 bases match TRBD1. Germline V CDR1 and CDR2: MDHEN, SYDVKM. This CDR3 has 17 amino acids. Trimming took 0 bases from V and 1 from J; bases not matched to a gene: 7. CDR3 in DNA: TGTGCCAGCAGTTTATGGAGAGGGGACAGGAGGAACACTGAAGCTTTCTTT. This gives the protein CASSLWRGDRRNTEAFF.

This sequence joins TRBV6-5 and TRBJ1-5; D is undetermined. V was cut by 4 bases and J by 0 bases, with 7 bases left in between. Germline V gene lookup returns CDR1 MNHEY and CDR2 SVGAGI. This CDR3 is built from 14 residues. The CDR3 nucleotides are TGTGCCAGCAGTTCGGGATTTAGCAATCAGCCCCAGCATTTT. Protein: CASSSGFSNQPQHF.

The chain joins TRBV6-4 to TRBJ1-2; 7 positions match TRBD1. Trimming at V came to 4 bases and at J to 8 bases, leaving 7 bases not matched to a gene. The V gene's germline CDR1 is MRHNA and CDR2 SNTAGT. The CDR3 is made up of 13 amino acids. CDR3 bases: TGTGCCAGCAGTGCTCCGGACAGGAGGGGCTACACCTTC. Protein sequence: CASSAPDRRGYTF.

The chain employs TRBV6-5 and TRBJ1-4; D might be TRBD1 (5 bases). Trimming took 9 bases from V and 7 from J, leaving 18 bases between them. The germline gives CDR1 MNHEY, CDR2 SVGAGI. The CDR3 is 14 residues long. The CDR3 region is CASEMGGVGEKLFF. CDR3 in DNA: TGTGCCAGTGAAATGGGGGGGGTTGGTGAAAAACTGTTTTTT.

The chain couples TRBV5-1 to TRBJ2-3; TRBD2 agrees at 8 bases. CDR1 is SGHRS, CDR2 YFSETQ, per germline. The trim removed 9 bases at V and 4 bases at J, leaving 7 bases unmatched. The CDR3 sequence is 13 residues long. CDR3 in amino acids: CATPVGGADTQYF. The DNA for the CDR3 is TGCGCCACCCCTGTCGGGGGGGCAGATACGCAGTATTTT.

V and J are TRBV5-5 and TRBJ1-3; 7 positions match TRBD1. After removal of 2 bases from V and 2 bases from J, the junction contained 7 bases not matched to a gene. This CDR3 has 16 amino acids. From germline, CDR1 is SGHKS and CDR2 YYEKEE (reference sequence). This chain's CDR3 is CASSFTPGTAGNTIYF. In DNA form, the CDR3 reads TGTGCCAGCAGCTTCACCCCCGGGACAGCTGGAAACACCATATATTTT.

This clone was picked up a small number of times. This chain links TRBV6-5 with TRBJ2-7, with D perhaps matching TRBD1 (5 bases). This CDR3 contains 14 residues. Trimming cost V 6 bases and J 0 bases, with 12 bases left between them. Germline CDR1 reads MNHEY; CDR2 reads SVGAGI. CDR3 DNA: TGTGCCAGCAGGCCAGGGTCGCCCTCCTACGAGCAGTACGTC. Translation gives CASRPGSPSYEQYV.

This chain links TRBV9 with TRBJ1-3; D might be TRBD1 (5 bases). V lost 0 bases, J lost 0 bases, and 13 bases lay in between. Germline assignment: CDR1 SGDLS and CDR2 YYNGEE. CDR3 size: 17 residues. CDR3 residues: CASSVATGGVSGNTIYF. The CDR3 region has the DNA TGTGCCAGCAGCGTAGCTACTGGGGGGGTCTCTGGAAACACCATATATTTT.

The chain uses TRBV5-1 and TRBJ2-3; tentatively, D is TRBD1 (5 bases). The CDR3 spans 13 residues. CDR1 and CDR2 from the germline V gene are SGHRS and YFSETQ. Trimming left V 7 bases short and J 1 base short, with 10 bases between. The CDR3 loop reads CASGRDGTDTQYF. In DNA, the CDR3 is TGCGCCAGCGGCAGGGATGGCACAGATACGCAGTATTTT.

This clone showed up just a few times. The rearrangement links TRBV27 to TRBJ1-5; D is undetermined. Germline CDR1 reads MNHEY; CDR2 reads SMNVEV (reference sequence). With 6 bases removed from V and 2 bases from J, the gap between germline ends came to 17 bases. The CDR3 spans 16 residues. For the CDR3, the DNA is TGTGCCAGCAGATCTACAGCGGCTGGTGGCAATCAGCCCCAGCATTTT. It translates to CASRSTAAGGNQPQHF.

CDR3 residues: CASSIDGGRAYEQYF. The CDR3 nucleotides are TGTGCCAGTAGTATAGACGGCGGGAGGGCCTACGAGCAGTACTTC. The V and J genes are TRBV19 and TRBJ2-7, with 9 bases identical to TRBD2. V dropped 0 bases and J dropped 2; count of bases not matched to a gene: 2. Germline V gene sequence: CDR1 LNHDA, CDR2 SQIVND (reference sequence). The CDR3 sequence is 15 residues long.